This T cell receptor (beta chain) was sequenced for a study of T cell responses to AZD1222 COVID-19 vaccine. Findings and caveats of the study: Donors skewed white British and female; clonal diversity was possibly underestimated. Dominant CD4 TCR responses targeted spike regions 160-218 and 743-854.

Regarding this clone: Its antigen is unidentified.

CDR1 and CDR2 from the germline V gene are LGHDT and YNNKEL (reference sequence). There are 14 residues in the CDR3. J was trimmed by 6 bases and V by 3 bases; bases with no gene match: 4. The table came from immunoSEQ multiplex PCR; TCRdb's copy has only in-frame clones and leaves some out. Of around 80,000 clones detected, 75% to 90% appear once; the ten largest clones hold more than 9%. The chain links TRBV3-1 (or the pseudogene TRBV3-2) to TRBJ2-2; 7 nucleotides align to TRBD2. The source is an adult who received the AZD1222 COVID-19 vaccine. Sequenced material: peripheral blood, taken 28 days after the second AZD1222 dose. CDR3 in amino acids: CASSHPGGAGELFF. The CDR3 coding sequence is TGTGCCAGCAGCCACCCTGGGGGGGCCGGGGAGCTGTTTTTT.